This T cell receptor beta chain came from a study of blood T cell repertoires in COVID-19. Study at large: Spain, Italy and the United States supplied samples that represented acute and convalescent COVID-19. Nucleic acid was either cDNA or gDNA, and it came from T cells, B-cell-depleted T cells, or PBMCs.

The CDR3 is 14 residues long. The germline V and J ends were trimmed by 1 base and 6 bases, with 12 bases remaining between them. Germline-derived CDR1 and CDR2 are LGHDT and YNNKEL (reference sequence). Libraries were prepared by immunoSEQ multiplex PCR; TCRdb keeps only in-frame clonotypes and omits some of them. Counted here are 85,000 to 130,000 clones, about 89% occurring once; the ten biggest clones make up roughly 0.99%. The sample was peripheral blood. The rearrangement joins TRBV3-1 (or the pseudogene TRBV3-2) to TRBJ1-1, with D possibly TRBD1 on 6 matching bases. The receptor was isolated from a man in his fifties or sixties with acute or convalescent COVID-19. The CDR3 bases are TGTGCCAGCAGCCAAGCAGACAGGAGAGCTGAAGCTTTCTTT. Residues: CASSQADRRAEAFF.